The 32 T cell receptor beta chains below come from one sample, sequenced in a study of long-term antiretroviral therapy in people with HIV. At survey level, the immunoSEQ assay was run in its v3.0 version. Sequencing used immunoSEQ multiplex PCR; TCRdb keeps in-frame clones, though not all of them. The sample shows fewer than 35,000 clones, roughly 80% of them seen only once. Material: unsorted PBMCs, obtained 2 years after starting antiretroviral therapy. The receptors shown here come from a woman between 50 and 59 years old with HIV.

The chain couples TRBV7-3 to TRBJ1-2; 9 nucleotides match TRBD1. From germline, CDR1 is SGHTA and CDR2 FQGTGA. The CDR3 sequence is 13 residues long. The trim removed 5 bases at V and 8 bases at J, leaving 6 bases unmatched. This CDR3 reads CASSTGTGQGYTF. In nucleotides, the CDR3 is TGTGCCAGCAGCACAGGGACAGGGCAAGGCTACACCTTC.

This clone appeared a single time. The chain employs TRBV7-9 and TRBJ2-1; 7 nucleotides align to TRBD2. The CDR3 has 16 residues. In germline, CDR1 is SEHNR, CDR2 FQNEAQ (reference sequence). With 5 bases clipped from V and 1 base from J, the junction kept 8 bases outside the gene matches. Here the CDR3 DNA reads TGTGCCAGCAGCGTCTACGGGGGAGGGTCCTACAATGAGCAGTTCTTC. This sequence encodes CASSVYGGGSYNEQFF.

A few counts support this clone. The chain has TRBV19 and TRBJ1-6, with no clear D. Trimming pared 3 bases from V and 0 bases from J, leaving 12 bases between. Germline CDR1 reads LNHDA; CDR2 reads SQIVND (reference sequence). This CDR3 region has 17 residues. CDR3 nucleotide sequence: TGTGCCAGTAGTATTTTTCCTAGAAGCTCCTATAATTCACCCCTCCACTTT. Its translation is CASSIFPRSSYNSPLHF.

The chain joins TRBV4-1 to TRBJ2-3, with a possible D match to TRBD2 (8 bases). There are 20 residues in the CDR3. V lost 3 bases and J lost 5, with 30 bases in between. Germline lookup yields CDR1 MGHRA and CDR2 YSYEKL. CDR3 in DNA: TGCGCCAGCAGCCACGCAACAGGGGATGTGGCTAGCGGGCGCCGAGATACGCAGTATTTT. Translated: CASSHATGDVASGRRDTQYF.

The J gene is TRBJ2-2, the V gene TRBV4-1, with 12 nucleotides matching TRBD2. Germline V lookup: CDR1 MGHRA, CDR2 YSYEKL. The CDR3 is made up of 16 amino acids. Trimming removed 4 bases from V and 5 bases from J; junction bases left unmatched: 5. This CDR3 is CASSPLTSGRTGELFF. The CDR3 DNA sequence: TGCGCCAGCAGCCCCCTTACTAGCGGGAGGACCGGGGAGCTGTTTTTT.

This rearrangement joins TRBV7-8 to TRBJ2-1; possible D gene TRBD2, 6 bases. V gave up 3 bases and J gave up 1 base, with 7 bases separating them. The CDR3 runs to 14 residues. Looked up from germline, CDR1 is SGHVS and CDR2 is FQNEAQ. CDR3 sequence: CASSFGGSYNEQFF. For the CDR3, the DNA is TGTGCCAGCAGCTTCGGAGGGTCCTACAATGAGCAGTTCTTC.

The CDR3 protein is CASSQDRAGNTIYF. In DNA, the CDR3 is TGTGCCAGCAGCCAGGACAGGGCTGGAAACACCATATATTTT. The chain is built from TRBV7-2 and TRBJ1-3, with TRBD1 identical over 8 bases. In germline, CDR1 is SGHTA, CDR2 FQGNSA. V gave up 5 bases and J gave up 2 bases; unmatched junction bases: 2. This CDR3 region has 14 residues. The entire variable domain, with the rest obtained from reference TRBV7-2 and TRBJ1-3, is as follows: GAGVSQSPSNKVTEKGKDVELRCDPISGHTALYWYRQSLGQGLEFLIYFQGNSAPDKSGLPSDRFSAERTGGSVSTLTIQRTQQEDSAVYLCASSQDRAGNTIYFGEGSWLTVV.

V gene TRBV4-1 combines with J gene TRBJ1-1; D unclear. V lost 0 bases to trimming and J lost 2 bases, with 10 bases between them. Germline CDR1 reads MGHRA; CDR2 reads YSYEKL. CDR3 length: 15 amino acids. The CDR3 DNA reads TGCGCCAGCAGCCAAGATTCCGCCCTCAACACTGAAGCTTTCTTT. Protein: CASSQDSALNTEAFF.

The CDR3 loop reads CASSWGTYNEQFF. Written as DNA, the CDR3 is TGCGCCAGCAGCTGGGGCACCTACAATGAGCAGTTCTTC. The chain links TRBV5-1 to TRBJ2-1, with TRBD1 as a possible D gene (5 bases). V lost 3 bases and J 2 bases, leaving 6 bases between the germline ends. CDR1 SGHRS and CDR2 YFSETQ come from the germline V gene. The CDR3 contains 13 residues. The variable domain in full, completed from reference TRBV5-1 and TRBJ2-1, reads KAGVTQTPRYLIKTRGQQVTLSCSPISGHRSVSWYQQTPGQGLQFLFEYFSETQRNKGNFPGRFSGRQFSNSRSEMNVSTLELGDSALYLCASSWGTYNEQFFGPGTRLTVL.

The chain uses TRBV7-3 and TRBJ1-2; 9 bases are a match to TRBD1. The CDR3 consists of 17 residues. Germline CDR1 reads SGHTA; CDR2 reads FQGTGA. J lost 6 bases, V lost 0 bases, and 11 bases had no gene match. The CDR3 is CASSLTSRTGGADGYTF. The CDR3 bases are TGTGCCAGCAGCTTAACGTCTAGAACAGGGGGCGCGGATGGCTACACCTTC.

V and J are TRBV6-1 and TRBJ2-3; D gene ambiguous. Trimming took 4 bases from V and 1 from J, leaving 12 bases between them. This CDR3 region has 15 residues. Germline CDR1 and CDR2: MNHNS and SASEGT. The DNA of the CDR3 is TGTGCCAGCAGTGCTGCGGCGAAGGGCACAGATACGCAGTATTTT. Protein sequence: CASSAAAKGTDTQYF.

The chain uses TRBV5-1 and TRBJ1-1, with unresolved D. CDR3 length: 13 amino acids. With 4 bases removed from V and 0 bases from J, the gap between germline ends came to 7 bases. Germline values: CDR1 SGHRS, CDR2 YFSETQ. The CDR3 loop reads CASSPGVNTEAFF. The CDR3 DNA sequence: TGCGCCAGCAGCCCAGGAGTGAACACTGAAGCTTTCTTT. The complete variable domain, with remaining parts taken from reference TRBV5-1 and TRBJ1-1, reads KAGVTQTPRYLIKTRGQQVTLSCSPISGHRSVSWYQQTPGQGLQFLFEYFSETQRNKGNFPGRFSGRQFSNSRSEMNVSTLELGDSALYLCASSPGVNTEAFFGQGTRLTVV.

The chain couples TRBV11-2 to TRBJ2-7; 7 positions match TRBD1. V gave up 1 base and J gave up 3 bases; unmatched junction bases: 9. Germline V CDR1 and CDR2: SGHAT, FQNNGV. There are 16 residues in the CDR3. The CDR3 DNA sequence: TGTGCCAGCAGCTTAGGGGCTGGGACAGATTTCTACGAGCAGTACTTC. This gives the protein CASSLGAGTDFYEQYF.

The chain has TRBV5-1 and TRBJ1-4, with D maybe TRBD1 (5 bases). This CDR3 has 15 amino acids. Germline-derived CDR1 and CDR2 are SGHRS and YFSETQ. With 4 bases removed from V and 7 bases from J, the gap between germline ends came to 17 bases. This CDR3 is CASSLGTGRAEKLFF. DNA of the CDR3: TGCGCCAGCAGCCTAGGGACGGGGAGGGCTGAAAAACTGTTTTTT.

The rearrangement links TRBV6-5 to TRBJ2-3, with a tentative D call TRBD1 (6 bases). The CDR3 is made up of 13 amino acids. Germline assignment: CDR1 MNHEY and CDR2 SVGAGI. V lost 5 bases to trimming and J lost 2 bases, with 8 bases between them. For the CDR3, the DNA is TGTGCCAGCAGTCCAGGGGTCACAGATACGCAGTATTTT. It yields the protein CASSPGVTDTQYF.

This clone was seen just once. V usage is TRBV27 and J usage is TRBJ1-3, with D perhaps TRBD1 (6 bases). The germline V and J ends were trimmed by 6 bases and 3 bases, with 15 bases remaining between them. Germline V gives CDR1 MNHEY, CDR2 SMNVEV (reference sequence). The CDR3 has 15 amino acids. The chain's CDR3 is CASRVSGRGGNTIYF. CDR3 bases: TGTGCCAGCAGAGTCTCGGGCAGGGGTGGAAACACCATATATTTT.

The chain carries TRBV6-5 and TRBJ1-6, with D tentatively TRBD1 (5 bases). From germline, CDR1 is MNHEY and CDR2 SVGAGI. The CDR3 covers 16 residues. Trimming shortened V by 2 bases and J by 1 base, and 9 bases separated the two germline ends. The CDR3 nucleotides are TGTGCCAGCAGTTACGGTGAGGGGTCCTATAATTCACCCCTCCACTTT. This translates into CASSYGEGSYNSPLHF.

The chain's CDR3 is CASSFLTGGHQPQHF. The CDR3, as DNA: TGTGCCAGCAGTTTCTTGACAGGGGGCCATCAGCCCCAGCATTTT. V usage is TRBV27 and J usage is TRBJ1-5; 10 nucleotides match TRBD1. There are 15 residues in the CDR3. Per germline, CDR1 MNHEY and CDR2 SMNVEV (reference sequence). V shed 3 bases and J 5 bases; nucleotides not matched to a gene: 4.

The V and J genes are TRBV27 and TRBJ2-3; 7 bases line up with TRBD2. The germline gives CDR1 MNHEY, CDR2 SMNVEV (reference sequence). J gave up 3 bases and V 3 bases, and 6 bases lay outside the gene matches. This CDR3 has 15 residues. The CDR3 protein is CASSFGLADTDTQYF. CDR3 sequence (DNA): TGTGCCAGCAGTTTCGGGCTAGCGGATACAGATACGCAGTATTTT.

Judged by abundance, this clone is medium-sized. The chain employs TRBV7-3 and TRBJ2-2; D remains unclear. The CDR3 contains 14 residues. In germline, CDR1 is SGHTA, CDR2 FQGTGA. Deletions cut 5 bases from V and 3 bases from J, with 10 bases between. This CDR3 reads CASSLNSYTGELFF. The CDR3 bases are TGTGCCAGCAGCCTTAACAGTTACACCGGGGAGCTGTTTTTT.

V and J are TRBV11-3 and TRBJ1-1; 10 bases map to TRBD1. The CDR3 extends over 16 amino acids. The V and J ends lost 5 bases and 2 bases, in that order; junction bases with no gene match: 8. Germline values: CDR1 SGHNT, CDR2 YENEEA. The CDR3, as DNA: TGTGCCAGCAGCGCCGGACAGGGGGAAAGAAACACTGAAGCTTTCTTT. It encodes CASSAGQGERNTEAFF.

This clone was counted a single time. The rearrangement uses TRBV30 and TRBJ2-1; D is possibly TRBD2 (6 bases). The CDR3 covers 16 residues. The germline V gene has CDR1 GTSNPN and CDR2 SVGIG (reference sequence). The V end lost 4 bases, the J end lost 9 bases, and 25 bases lay between the germline ends. The CDR3 coding sequence is TGTGCCTGGACGGGGCGGGACCGGACTTTGTTAGGTGAGCAGTTCTTC. Protein sequence: CAWTGRDRTLLGEQFF.

This clone has a single count. V is TRBV5-4 and J is TRBJ2-5, with D perhaps TRBD1 (6 bases). Trimming took off 3 bases at V and 2 bases at J, with 11 bases between the two ends. Germline V gene data show CDR1 as SGHNT and CDR2 as YYREEE (reference sequence). CDR3 length: 14 residues. CDR3 amino acids: CASSYREWQETQYF. In DNA form, the CDR3 reads TGTGCCAGCAGCTACAGGGAATGGCAAGAGACCCAGTACTTC. Complete variable domain (other parts from reference TRBV5-4 and TRBJ2-5): ETGVTQSPTHLIKTRGQQVTLRCSSQSGHNTVSWYQQALGQGPQFIFQYYREEENGRGNFPPRFSGLQFPNYSSELNVNALELDDSALYLCASSYREWQETQYFGPGTRLLVL.

The chain joins TRBV25-1 to TRBJ2-5; D is unresolved. V was trimmed by 8 bases and J by 5 bases, leaving 15 bases between them. The CDR3 loop spans 13 amino acids. Germline V CDR1 and CDR2: MGHDK, SYGVNS. CDR3 in DNA: TGTGCCAGCGGTCGGAGTCGGTGGGAGACCCAGTACTTC. Protein product: CASGRSRWETQYF.

This clone appeared a few times. The chain employs TRBV20-1 and TRBJ1-5; D is unclear. The V gene's germline CDR1 is DFQATT and CDR2 SNEGSKA (reference sequence). Trimming took 4 bases from V and 8 from J, leaving 6 bases between them. The CDR3 runs to 10 residues. This chain's CDR3 is CSAKGEPQHF. CDR3 bases: TGCAGTGCTAAGGGCGAGCCCCAGCATTTT.

This clone appeared once. The V gene is TRBV15, the J gene TRBJ1-5; D remains unclear. This CDR3 contains 12 residues. Trimming removed 2 bases from V and 9 bases from J, with 8 bases in between. Per the germline V gene, CDR1 is LNHNV and CDR2 is YYDKDF (reference sequence). The CDR3 spells CATSRFDGPQHF. The CDR3 coding sequence is TGTGCCACCAGCAGATTCGATGGGCCCCAGCATTTT.

The table lists this clone with a count of one. V usage is TRBV27 and J usage is TRBJ2-5; 8 bases line up with TRBD2. Germline assignment: CDR1 MNHEY and CDR2 SMNVEV (reference sequence). CDR3 size: 17 residues. Trimming removed 5 bases from V and 5 bases from J; junction bases left unmatched: 16. The CDR3 here is CASSAEPGLGVLETQYF. Written as DNA, the CDR3 is TGTGCCAGCAGTGCCGAGCCGGGACTAGGGGTTCTGGAGACCCAGTACTTC.

This clone was seen only once. The J gene is TRBJ2-7, the V gene TRBV6-5; 9 bases line up with TRBD2. Germline V gene data show CDR1 as MNHEY and CDR2 as SVGAGI. The CDR3 sequence is 14 residues long. Trimming at V came to 2 bases and at J to 4 bases, leaving 3 bases not matched to a gene. The CDR3 sequence: CASSYAGGAYEQYF. In nucleotides, the CDR3 is TGTGCCAGCAGTTACGCGGGGGGGGCATACGAGCAGTACTTC.

This chain connects TRBV10-3 to TRBJ1-2, with a weak D call TRBD1 (6 bases). The germline V gene encodes CDR1 ENHRY and CDR2 SYGVKD. CDR3 size: 14 residues. With 8 bases removed from V and 3 bases from J, the gap between germline ends came to 16 bases. This chain's CDR3 is CAIGKGVGDYGYTF. CDR3 nucleotides: TGTGCCATCGGGAAGGGGGTAGGAGACTATGGCTACACCTTC.

The gene calls are TRBV5-1 and TRBJ1-2; 8 bases are a match to TRBD1. The germline gives CDR1 SGHRS, CDR2 YFSETQ. The junction had 5 bases not matched to a gene; V was cut back by 0 bases and J by 4 bases. The CDR3 runs to 15 residues. The CDR3 loop is CASSLGQGKSYGYTF. In DNA form, the CDR3 reads TGCGCCAGCAGCTTGGGACAGGGGAAGTCCTATGGCTACACCTTC.

The chain recombines TRBV6-5 with TRBJ2-2, with a possible D match to TRBD2 (6 bases). Trimming removed 4 bases from V and 3 bases from J, with 9 bases in between. In germline, CDR1 is MNHEY, CDR2 SVGAGI. CDR3 size: 14 residues. The CDR3 region is CASSSGLHTGELFF. The CDR3 nucleotides read TGTGCCAGCAGTTCGGGACTCCACACCGGGGAGCTGTTTTTT.

This clone appeared a few times. The chain is built from TRBV5-1 and TRBJ2-5; the D call may be TRBD1 or TRBD2 (6 bases each). From germline, CDR1 is SGHRS and CDR2 YFSETQ. V lost 6 bases and J lost 4, with 22 bases in between. The CDR3 has 16 residues. The CDR3 spells CASNTWRPGAGETQYF. CDR3 sequence (DNA): TGCGCCAGCAACACTTGGCGTCCGGGGGCAGGAGAGACCCAGTACTTC.